A single sample gave rise to the 27 T cell receptor beta chains below, sequenced in a study of blood T cell repertoires in COVID-19. Clones were read by immunoSEQ multiplex PCR, and TCRdb kept only the in-frame ones, dropping some. The table shows some 120,000 clones, with about 77% occurring only once. The material sequenced was peripheral blood. The receptor set was obtained from an elderly man with acute or convalescent COVID-19.

This clone was seen once. CDR3 DNA sequence: TGTGCCAGTAGTGCCCCCGGACAGGGGAACTCCTACGAGCAGTACTTC. Translation gives CASSAPGQGNSYEQYF. This chain connects TRBV19 to TRBJ2-7; TRBD1 matches at 9 bases. Germline values: CDR1 LNHDA, CDR2 SQIVND (reference sequence). The CDR3 spans 16 residues. V lost 5 bases, J lost 0 bases, and 8 bases stayed unmatched.

This clone was seen ten or more times. J is TRBJ1-1 and V is TRBV6-5, with 8 nucleotides matching TRBD1. Germline V CDR1 and CDR2: MNHEY, SVGAGI. The CDR3 is 15 residues long. V trimming: 2 bases; J trimming: 4 bases; junction bases outside the gene matches: 6. CDR3 sequence reads: CASSYAGTGVTEAFF. The CDR3 DNA reads as TGTGCCAGCAGTTACGCCGGGACAGGAGTCACTGAAGCTTTCTTT.

This chain connects TRBV25-1 to TRBJ1-2, with 9 bases matching TRBD1. This CDR3 contains 16 residues. Trimming took 3 bases from V and 5 from J; bases not matched to a gene: 10. Germline V gene data show CDR1 as MGHDK and CDR2 as SYGVNS. The DNA for the CDR3 is TGTGCCAGCAGTGACCCCCGACAGGGGGGACCTTATGGCTACACCTTC. This translates into CASSDPRQGGPYGYTF.

The CDR3, as DNA: TGTGCCAGCAGCAACGGACAGGGTGGGTCCGATGAGCAGTTCTTC. Translating gives CASSNGQGGSDEQFF. This chain links TRBV2 with TRBJ2-1; 8 bases fit TRBD1. V shed 6 bases and J 8 bases; nucleotides not matched to a gene: 12. Looked up from germline, CDR1 is SNHLY and CDR2 is FYNNEI. This CDR3 comprises 15 residues.

To note about this clone: The germline gene is not matched at one end of the junction; a read error may be the cause. The chain uses TRBV18 and TRBJ1-2, with D perhaps matching TRBD1 (6 bases). This CDR3 spans 15 amino acids. Germline V gene sequence: CDR1 KGHSH, CDR2 LQKENI. CDR3 protein: CASSSPTGRNYGYTF. For the CDR3, the DNA is TGTGCCAGCTCATCACCGACAGGCCGAAACTATGGCTACACCTTC.

The V call is TRBV5-4, the J call TRBJ2-1; perhaps TRBD1 as D (6 bases). This CDR3 region has 11 residues. Trimming took 4 bases from V and 9 from J, leaving 8 bases between them. From germline, CDR1 is SGHNT and CDR2 YYREEE (reference sequence). The DNA for the CDR3 is TGTGCCAGCAGCCTCAGGGGTGAGCAGTTCTTC. Encoded protein: CASSLRGEQFF.

The chain has TRBV4-1 and TRBJ1-3, with D unresolved. Germline V gene lookup returns CDR1 MGHRA and CDR2 YSYEKL. The CDR3 consists of 14 residues. V was pared by 0 bases and J by 2 bases, with 5 bases between. This chain's CDR3 is CASSQEGPGNTIYF. CDR3 bases: TGCGCCAGCAGCCAAGAGGGCCCTGGAAACACCATATATTTT.

This clone has more than one count but fewer than ten. The chain carries TRBV7-2 and TRBJ2-7; D ambiguous. Germline-derived CDR1 and CDR2 are SGHTA and FQGNSA. With 1 base removed from V and 6 bases from J, the gap between germline ends came to 7 bases. The CDR3 contains 12 residues. Here the CDR3 reads CASSLGIGEQYF. In DNA form, the CDR3 reads TGTGCCAGCAGCTTAGGAATCGGCGAGCAGTACTTC. Full variable domain (remainder filled in from reference TRBV7-2 and TRBJ2-7): GAGVSQSPSNKVTEKGKDVELRCDPISGHTALYWYRQSLGQGLEFLIYFQGNSAPDKSGLPSDRFSAERTGGSVSTLTIQRTQQEDSAVYLCASSLGIGEQYFGPGTRLTVT.

CDR3 nucleotide sequence: TGTGCCAGCAGCCGCAGGGTGTATGAGACCCAGTACTTC. Amino acid sequence: CASSRRVYETQYF. The chain is built from TRBV11-1 and TRBJ2-5, with D perhaps TRBD1 (5 bases). In germline, CDR1 is SGHAT, CDR2 FQDESV (reference sequence). Trimming took 5 bases from V and 5 from J, leaving 12 bases between them. This CDR3 is built from 13 residues. The full variable domain, in which reference TRBV11-1 and TRBJ2-5 provide the parts outside the CDR3, is EAEVAQSPRYKITEKSQAVAFWCDPISGHATLYWYRQILGQGPELLVQFQDESVVDDSQLPKDRFSAERLKGVDSTLKIQPAELGDSAMYLCASSRRVYETQYFGPGTRLLVL.

The sample holds a few counts of this clone. Here the CDR3 reads CASSPPRLAGVGETQYF. CDR3 sequence (DNA): TGTGCCAGCTCACCACCCCGACTAGCTGGGGTCGGAGAGACCCAGTACTTC. The chain uses TRBV18 and TRBJ2-5; TRBD2 agrees at 7 bases. The trim removed 0 bases at V and 4 bases at J, leaving 11 bases unmatched. CDR3 length equals 17 residues. From germline, CDR1 is KGHSH and CDR2 LQKENI.

The chain links TRBV5-8 to TRBJ2-1; 9 nucleotides agree with TRBD2. CDR1 is SGHTS, CDR2 YDEGEE, per germline. The junction had 4 bases not matched to a gene; V was cut back by 0 bases and J by 12 bases. CDR3 size: 13 residues. The CDR3: CASSLDLAGRQFF. The DNA of the CDR3 is TGTGCCAGCAGCTTGGACCTAGCGGGGCGGCAGTTCTTC.

This rearrangement joins TRBV7-2 to TRBJ2-2; D gene uncertain. V lost 4 bases and J lost 1, with 10 bases in between. Germline assignment: CDR1 SGHTA and CDR2 FQGNSA. This CDR3 is built from 15 residues. The DNA for the CDR3 is TGTGCCAGCAGCTCCGCTAATTTGAACACCGGGGAGCTGTTTTTT. It translates to CASSSANLNTGELFF.

This clone was seen only a few times. V and J are TRBV5-6 and TRBJ1-3; D is unclear. Trimming shortened V by 3 bases and J by 6 bases, and 16 bases separated the two germline ends. Germline CDR1 is SGHDT and CDR2 is YYEEEE. This CDR3 has 15 residues. Here the CDR3 DNA reads TGTGCCAGCAGCTCCCTGTATTGGGGAGAAAACACCATATATTTT. Residues: CASSSLYWGENTIYF.

CDR3 nucleotide sequence: TGTGCCAGCAGCTTAGAGACGGTGACTAGCTACGAGCAGTACTTC. Protein: CASSLETVTSYEQYF. This chain links TRBV11-2 with TRBJ2-7, with D tentatively TRBD2 (6 bases). Germline assignment: CDR1 SGHAT and CDR2 FQNNGV. Trimming removed 0 bases at V and 3 bases at J, with 12 bases between. The CDR3 is made up of 15 amino acids.

This clone was seen more than once but under ten times. The CDR3 nucleotides read TGCAGCGTCGCCCTAAACAAACTGGTTCGGGTGGCACTTTCGCCCACTGAAGCTTTCTTT. Its translation: CSVALNKLVRVALSPTEAFF. The chain uses TRBV29-1 and TRBJ1-1; no clear D gene. The CDR3 consists of 20 residues. V lost 6 bases, J lost 4 bases, and 36 bases lay in between. Germline CDR1 SQVTM, CDR2 ANQGSEA.

J is TRBJ2-5 and V is TRBV7-2, with TRBD1 matching 7 bases. The V and J ends lost 5 bases and 3 bases, in that order; junction bases with no gene match: 6. Germline V gene data show CDR1 as SGHTA and CDR2 as FQGNSA. This CDR3 spans 14 amino acids. CDR3 DNA: TGTGCCAGCAGCAAGACAGGGAGAGAAGAGACCCAGTACTTC. Protein product: CASSKTGREETQYF.

V gene TRBV30 combines with J gene TRBJ1-2; no firm D call. The CDR3 has 14 residues. Germline CDR1 GTSNPN, CDR2 SVGIG (reference sequence). With 3 bases removed from V and 2 bases from J, the gap between germline ends came to 13 bases. The CDR3: CAWRPWLLNYGYTF. In nucleotides, the CDR3 is TGTGCCTGGAGGCCCTGGTTACTGAACTATGGCTACACCTTC.

The chain has TRBV7-2 and TRBJ2-1; 10 bases fit TRBD2. From germline, CDR1 is SGHTA and CDR2 FQGNSA. The V and J ends lost 5 bases and 6 bases, in that order; junction bases with no gene match: 16. CDR3 size: 18 residues. CDR3 DNA: TGTGCCAGCAGCCTTGGTAGCGGGAGCGGGGGGGCCTTCAATGAGCAGTTCTTC. Translation gives CASSLGSGSGGAFNEQFF.

The chain recombines TRBV11-2 with TRBJ2-1; the match to TRBD2 covers 9 bases. V shed 3 bases, J shed 0 bases, and the junction held 3 bases outside the gene matches. There are 16 residues in the CDR3. CDR1 SGHAT and CDR2 FQNNGV come from the germline V gene. The CDR3 protein is CASSFGSGSSYNEQFF. The CDR3 bases are TGTGCCAGCAGCTTCGGTAGCGGGAGCTCCTACAATGAGCAGTTCTTC.

This clone was found once. The rearrangement joins TRBV7-3 to TRBJ2-1; 9 positions agree with TRBD1. V trimming: 5 bases; J trimming: 9 bases; junction bases outside the gene matches: 11. Germline assignment: CDR1 SGHTA and CDR2 FQGTGA. This CDR3 is 15 amino acids long. The CDR3 here is CASSRTGQGATEQFF. The CDR3 DNA sequence: TGTGCCAGCAGCCGGACGGGACAGGGCGCAACTGAGCAGTTCTTC.

This chain links TRBV19 with TRBJ1-1, with TRBD1 matching 8 bases. Per the germline V gene, CDR1 is LNHDA and CDR2 is SQIVND (reference sequence). Trimming removed 7 bases from V and 7 bases from J; junction bases left unmatched: 8. The CDR3 sequence is 13 residues long. CDR3 protein: CASTRGTGLEAFF. CDR3 nucleotides: TGTGCCAGTACTCGCGGGACAGGTCTTGAAGCTTTCTTT. The full variable domain, with the rest looked up from reference TRBV19 and TRBJ1-1, is DGGITQSPKYLFRKEGQNVTLSCEQNLNHDAMYWYRQDPGQGLRLIYYSQIVNDFQKGDIAEGYSVSREKKESFPLTVTSAQKNPTAFYLCASTRGTGLEAFFGQGTRLTVV.

The gene calls are TRBV19 and TRBJ1-2, with TRBD1 matching over 7 bases. Germline V CDR1 and CDR2: LNHDA, SQIVND (reference sequence). This CDR3 comprises 15 residues. V lost 3 bases, J lost 3 bases, and 7 bases stayed unmatched. The CDR3 region has the DNA TGTGCCAGTAGTATTTTGGCAGGGGGTCACTATGGCTACACCTTC. Encoded protein: CASSILAGGHYGYTF.

The chain joins TRBV4-2 to TRBJ2-5; 7 bases line up with TRBD1. Trimming cost V 4 bases and J 2 bases; bases outside gene matches: 10. Germline lookup yields CDR1 LGHNA and CDR2 YNFKEQ. The CDR3 runs to 16 residues. This CDR3 is CASSPGTARDQETQYF. As DNA, the CDR3 is TGTGCCAGCAGCCCTGGGACAGCTCGGGATCAAGAGACCCAGTACTTC.

The V gene is TRBV7-2, the J gene TRBJ2-1; D not certain. The CDR3 sequence is 14 residues long. CDR1 is SGHTA, CDR2 FQGNSA, per germline. Trimming left V 6 bases short and J 9 bases short, with 18 bases between. CDR3 DNA: TGTGCCAGCAGTTCGACCGGGTCAATAGGTGAGCAGTTCTTC. Protein product: CASSSTGSIGEQFF. Variable domain in full (rest from reference TRBV7-2 and TRBJ2-1): GAGVSQSPSNKVTEKGKDVELRCDPISGHTALYWYRQSLGQGLEFLIYFQGNSAPDKSGLPSDRFSAERTGGSVSTLTIQRTQQEDSAVYLCASSSTGSIGEQFFGPGTRLTVL.

The chain carries TRBV14 and TRBJ2-7; a possible D gene is TRBD1 (6 bases). V shed 0 bases and J shed 1 base, with 16 bases lying between them. The germline V gene encodes CDR1 SGHDN and CDR2 FVKESK. There are 17 residues in the CDR3. CDR3 loop: CASSQEAQGKISYEQYF. Written as DNA, the CDR3 is TGTGCCAGCAGCCAAGAGGCACAGGGTAAAATTTCCTACGAGCAGTACTTC.

The sample holds many counts of this clone. The rearrangement joins TRBV4-1 to TRBJ2-5, with D possibly being TRBD2 (5 bases). Germline CDR1 and CDR2: MGHRA and YSYEKL. This CDR3 contains 15 residues. Trimming shortened V by 4 bases and J by 2 bases, and 14 bases separated the two germline ends. The CDR3 DNA follows: TGCGCCAGCAGCCTCCAGACCGGGGTACAAGAGACCCAGTACTTC. Protein: CASSLQTGVQETQYF.

The count of this clone is one. The chain joins TRBV10-3 to TRBJ1-2; no clear D. Germline V gene data show CDR1 as ENHRY and CDR2 as SYGVKD. V was clipped by 7 bases and J by 2 bases, with 17 bases between them. The CDR3 covers 15 residues. The CDR3 loop reads CAITPGLTVNYGYTF. As DNA, the CDR3 is TGTGCCATCACGCCAGGTCTCACCGTGAACTATGGCTACACCTTC.